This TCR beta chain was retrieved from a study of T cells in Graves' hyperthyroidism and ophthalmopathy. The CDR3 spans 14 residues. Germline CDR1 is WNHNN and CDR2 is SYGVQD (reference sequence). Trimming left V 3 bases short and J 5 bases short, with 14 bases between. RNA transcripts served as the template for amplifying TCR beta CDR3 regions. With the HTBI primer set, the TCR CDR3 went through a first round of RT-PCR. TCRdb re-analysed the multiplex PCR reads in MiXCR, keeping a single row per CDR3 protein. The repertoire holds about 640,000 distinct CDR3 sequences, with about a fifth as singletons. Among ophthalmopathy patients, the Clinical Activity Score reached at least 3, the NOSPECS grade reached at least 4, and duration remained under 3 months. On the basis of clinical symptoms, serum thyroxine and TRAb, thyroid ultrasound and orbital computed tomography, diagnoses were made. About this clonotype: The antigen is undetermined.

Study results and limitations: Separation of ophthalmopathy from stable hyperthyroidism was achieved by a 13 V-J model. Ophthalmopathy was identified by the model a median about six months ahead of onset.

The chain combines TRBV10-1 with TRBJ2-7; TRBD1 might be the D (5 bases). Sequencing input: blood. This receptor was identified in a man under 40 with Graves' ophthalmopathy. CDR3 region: CASSEKGSGDEQYF. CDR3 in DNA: TGCGCCAGCAGTGAAAAGGGGTCTGGAGACGAGCAGTACTTC.